A selection of T cell receptor beta chains follows, all from one sample in a study of T cells after yellow fever vaccination. TCRdb re-analysed the 5' RACE reads in MiXCR, keeping a single row per CDR3 protein. In the table there are about 320,000 distinct CDR3 sequences, approximately 13% of which are singletons. The input for sequencing was CD4+ T cells sorted from PBMCs, taken 15 days after the yellow fever booster vaccination. These receptors all come from a man younger than 35 who received the YFV17D yellow fever vaccine. Each CDR3 is given with its conserved first and last residue. The order of the fields is D gene, J gene, V gene, clone size, CDR3 DNA, CDR3 protein. D genes are given only for firm matches. Expanded clones get a size class; other rows say once, few or many, or leave the size out.

TRBD1 TRBJ2-7 TRBV6-1 - TGTGCCAGCAGTGAACCCGGAGGACAGGGTTTTCGGGAGCAGTACTTC CASSEPGGQGFREQYF
- TRBJ2-5 TRBV20-1 few TGCAGTGCTAGAGACAGGGTCCAAGAGACCCAGTACTTC CSARDRVQETQYF
- TRBJ1-6 TRBV18 - TGTGCCAGCTCACCACCGGAGGGGTTGAATTCACCCCTCCACTTT CASSPPEGLNSPLHF
TRBD1 TRBJ2-7 TRBV7-2 - TGTGCCAGCAGCTCCGACAGGGTCGGCGAGCAGTACTTC CASSSDRVGEQYF
TRBD1 TRBJ1-1 TRBV6-2/TRBV6-3 once TGTGCCAGCAGTGAGCCAGGGGGCCGGAACACTGAAGCTTTCTTT CASSEPGGRNTEAFF
TRBD1 TRBJ1-1 TRBV4-2 - TGTGCCAGCAGCCAACCTGACAGGGGTGGGGTCACTGAAGCTTTCTTT CASSQPDRGGVTEAFF
TRBD1 TRBJ1-2 TRBV27 few TGTGCCAGCAGATCAGCCTCCAGGGGGAACTATGGCTACACCTTC CASRSASRGNYGYTF
- TRBJ1-3 TRBV6-6 - TGTGCCAGCAGTTACTCTGGGAATGGAAACACCATATATTTT CASSYSGNGNTIYF
TRBD2 TRBJ2-5 TRBV10-3 - TGTGCCATCAGTGAGTCTGCGGGGGGAGTAGGCGGGACCCAGTACTTC CAISESAGGVGGTQYF
- TRBJ2-3 TRBV12-3/TRBV12-4 few TGTGCCAGCAGTTTCTCGGTGAGCACAGATACGCAGTATTTT CASSFSVSTDTQYF
- TRBJ1-2 TRBV6-5 few TGTGCCAGCAGACTCGGGCCAAACTATGGCTACACCTTC CASRLGPNYGYTF
TRBD1 TRBJ2-2 TRBV27 many TGTGCCAGCAGGGGACAGGGACGGACCGGGGAGCTGTTTTTT CASRGQGRTGELFF
- TRBJ1-3 TRBV20-1 - TGCAGTGCTTCCGGTGGAGCAGTAACTGGAAACACCATATATTTT CSASGGAVTGNTIYF
- TRBJ2-5 TRBV4-1 - TGCGCCAGCAGCCAAGATCGTCCAGGGAGCCAAGAGACCCAGTACTTC CASSQDRPGSQETQYF
TRBD2 TRBJ2-5 TRBV5-6 few TGTGCCAGCAGCGGGACTAGCGGGGTAGAGACCCAGTACTTC CASSGTSGVETQYF
TRBD1 TRBJ1-1 TRBV4-3 few TGCGCCAGCAGCCAAGCAACAGGGGGGGGAGCTTTCTTT CASSQATGGGAFF
TRBD2 TRBJ2-2 TRBV27 many TGTGCCACGGGACTATGGCAGTTGAACACCGGGGAGCTGTTTTTT CATGLWQLNTGELFF
- TRBJ2-5 TRBV3-1 - TGTGCCAGCAGCCAAGGACAGATCCAAGAGACCCAGTACTTC CASSQGQIQETQYF
- TRBJ2-5 TRBV11-1 - TGTGCCAGCAGCGTCAGCTCTCAAGAGACCCAGTACTTC CASSVSSQETQYF
- TRBJ2-1 TRBV5-1 - TGCGCCAGCAGCTCCGAGAGCTCCTACAATGAGCAGTTCTTC CASSSESSYNEQFF
TRBD1 TRBJ1-5 TRBV2 - TGTGCCAGCTGGGGACAGGAGAATCAGCCCCAGCATTTT CASWGQENQPQHF
- TRBJ1-2 TRBV6-5 few TGTGCCAGCAGTAGTCAGGGTACGGGCAGCTATGGCTACACCTTC CASSSQGTGSYGYTF
- TRBJ2-3 TRBV2 medium-sized TGTGCCAGCAGTGAGAGGGGCCACGCAGATACGCAGTATTTT CASSERGHADTQYF
- TRBJ2-5 TRBV18 few TGTGCCAGCTCTCCGTCGGAGGGAGAGACCCAGTACTTC CASSPSEGETQYF
TRBD2 TRBJ2-1 TRBV5-4 - TGTGCCAGCGGCACCGGGACTAACTACAATGAGCAGTTCTTC CASGTGTNYNEQFF
- TRBJ2-7 TRBV4-2 - TGTGCCAGCGGACCAGAAGGGGGGAGCTCCTACGAGCAGTACTTC CASGPEGGSSYEQYF
- TRBJ1-1 TRBV6-2/TRBV6-3 - TGTGCCAGCAGTTACTCGAACGGCAGGGGGAACACTGAAGCTTTCTTT CASSYSNGRGNTEAFF
- TRBJ1-4 TRBV5-1 - TGCGCCAGCGGGCTCCAGCCTAATGAAAAACTGTTTTTT CASGLQPNEKLFF
TRBD2 TRBJ2-5 TRBV28 few TGTGCCAGCAGTTTATTGACTAGCGGGGGAAGAGGGACCCAGTACTTC CASSLLTSGGRGTQYF